A single sample gave rise to the 24 T cell receptor beta chains below, sequenced in a study of radiotherapy plus CTLA-4 blockade in lung cancer. TCRdb's copy holds only in-frame clones and misses some; the assay was immunoSEQ multiplex PCR. The sample lists about 85,000 clones, around 85% seen once, with more than 2% in the top ten. The source was peripheral blood, collected from a patient treated with radiotherapy plus ipilimumab. These receptors originate from a human donor with non-small cell lung cancer who had a partial response to radiotherapy plus ipilimumab.

This clone has only one observation. The J gene is TRBJ2-1, the V gene TRBV19; 9 bases line up with TRBD2. Per germline, CDR1 LNHDA and CDR2 SQIVND (reference sequence). The trim removed 6 bases at V and 1 base at J, leaving 7 bases unmatched. The CDR3 consists of 16 residues. CDR3: CASSRLAGTSYNEQFF. CDR3 nucleotides: TGTGCCAGTAGCAGGCTAGCGGGGACGTCCTACAATGAGCAGTTCTTC.

The genes are TRBV19 and TRBJ2-2, with 8 bases that match TRBD1. The CDR3 length is 16 residues. Germline CDR1 LNHDA, CDR2 SQIVND (reference sequence). After removal of 6 bases from V and 1 base from J, the junction contained 7 bases not matched to a gene. CDR3 nucleotide sequence: TGTGCCAGTAGATTGGCCGGGACAGGGAACACCGGGGAGCTGTTTTTT. Its protein is CASRLAGTGNTGELFF. The variable domain in full, with the rest retrieved from reference TRBV19 and TRBJ2-2, is DGGITQSPKYLFRKEGQNVTLSCEQNLNHDAMYWYRQDPGQGLRLIYYSQIVNDFQKGDIAEGYSVSREKKESFPLTVTSAQKNPTAFYLCASRLAGTGNTGELFFGEGSRLTVL.

This clone occurred once. Here the CDR3 reads CASKDIQNTEAFF. The CDR3 DNA reads as TGTGCCAGTAAAGACATCCAGAACACTGAAGCTTTCTTT. The gene calls are TRBV19 and TRBJ1-1, with D unresolved. Trimming took 7 bases from V and 1 from J, leaving 10 bases between them. The CDR3 is 13 amino acids. CDR1 LNHDA and CDR2 SQIVND come from the germline V gene (reference sequence).

The gene calls are TRBV11-2 and TRBJ1-1, with TRBD1 matching 8 bases. Losses at the gene ends were 4 bases for V and 4 bases for J; bases not matched to a gene: 5. Germline values: CDR1 SGHAT, CDR2 FQNNGV. This CDR3 has 14 residues. The CDR3 sequence: CASSSQGARTEAFF. CDR3 in DNA: TGTGCCAGCAGCTCTCAGGGGGCCCGCACTGAAGCTTTCTTT.

This clone turned up a few times. V gene TRBV28 combines with J gene TRBJ1-5; possibly TRBD1 for D (6 bases). CDR3 length equals 13 residues. Trimming took 7 bases from V and 3 from J, leaving 10 bases between them. Germline V lookup: CDR1 MDHEN, CDR2 SYDVKM. CDR3 in amino acids: CASNRVDNQPQHF. CDR3 nucleotides: TGTGCCAGCAACAGGGTTGACAATCAGCCCCAGCATTTT.

The chain couples TRBV6-4 to TRBJ2-1; D is perhaps TRBD1 (6 bases). Per germline, CDR1 MRHNA and CDR2 SNTAGT. V gave up 6 bases and J gave up 4 bases, with 16 bases separating them. The CDR3 length is 15 residues. CDR3: CASRRDTAFYNEQFF. The CDR3 region has the DNA TGTGCCAGCAGAAGGGACACGGCCTTTTACAATGAGCAGTTCTTC.

The chain combines TRBV28 with TRBJ2-7; D perhaps matches TRBD1 (6 bases). V was pared by 6 bases and J by 3 bases, with 9 bases between. CDR1 is MDHEN and CDR2 is SYDVKM in the germline V gene. The CDR3 contains 12 residues. The CDR3, as DNA: TGTGCCAGCAGCCTACAGGGCTACGAGCAGTACGTC. This sequence encodes CASSLQGYEQYV.

This clone was recorded a few times. The gene calls are TRBV9 and TRBJ2-1; D may be TRBD1 (6 bases). V dropped 3 bases and J dropped 1 base, with 11 bases sitting between them. The germline V gene encodes CDR1 SGDLS and CDR2 YYNGEE. The CDR3 covers 15 residues. CDR3 residues: CASSAKQGSYNEQFF. CDR3 nucleotides: TGTGCCAGCAGCGCTAAACAGGGTTCCTACAATGAGCAGTTCTTC.

The chain joins TRBV15 to TRBJ1-4; no firm D call. CDR1 is LNHNV, CDR2 YYDKDF, per germline (reference sequence). The CDR3 covers 14 residues. V was pared by 1 base and J by 2 bases, with 5 bases between. The CDR3, as DNA: TGTGCCACCAGCAGAGGGGAGACTAATGAAAAACTGTTTTTT. It codes for CATSRGETNEKLFF.

The rearrangement links TRBV18 to TRBJ2-2; D not resolved. The germline gives CDR1 KGHSH, CDR2 LQKENI. The CDR3 runs 13 residues. V lost 2 bases to trimming and J lost 5 bases, with 6 bases between them. CDR3 nucleotides: TGTGCCAGCTCACCAAGAGAGACCGGGGAGCTGTTTTTT. Protein: CASSPRETGELFF.

The chain recombines TRBV7-9 with TRBJ1-5; possibly TRBD1 for D (5 bases). CDR1 is SEHNR, CDR2 FQNEAQ, per germline (reference sequence). The CDR3 spans 12 residues. Trimming pared 2 bases from V and 6 bases from J, leaving 5 bases between. DNA of the CDR3: TGTGCCAGCAGCTTACAGGGTCAGCCCCAGCATTTT. Translation: CASSLQGQPQHF.

The rearrangement uses TRBV11-1 and TRBJ2-7; D might be TRBD2 (5 bases). V was cut by 4 bases and J by 0 bases, with 13 bases left in between. The CDR3 length is 15 residues. The germline V gene has CDR1 SGHAT and CDR2 FQDESV (reference sequence). CDR3 DNA: TGTGCCAGCAGCTGGGCAGGTGGGAGCTCCTACGAGCAGTACTTC. Amino acids: CASSWAGGSSYEQYF.

V is TRBV6-5 and J is TRBJ1-1, with D possibly being TRBD1 (5 bases). CDR1 is MNHEY and CDR2 is SVGAGI in the germline V gene. V was trimmed by 4 bases and J by 1 base, leaving 7 bases between them. The CDR3 contains 13 residues. The CDR3 DNA follows: TGTGCCAGCAGTTTCCAGGGGAACACTGAAGCTTTCTTT. It yields the protein CASSFQGNTEAFF.

This clone was detected once. V is TRBV5-1 and J is TRBJ1-1, with D unresolved. Trimming shortened V by 4 bases and J by 2 bases, and 12 bases separated the two germline ends. Per the germline V gene, CDR1 is SGHRS and CDR2 is YFSETQ. The length of the CDR3 is 14 residues. CDR3 amino acids: CASSPPGYNTEAFF. In nucleotides, the CDR3 is TGCGCCAGCAGCCCCCCAGGTTATAACACTGAAGCTTTCTTT.

The rearrangement links TRBV10-3 to TRBJ1-1; 8 nucleotides agree with TRBD1. Trimming at V came to 4 bases and at J to 2 bases, leaving 6 bases not matched to a gene. The CDR3 is 15 amino acids. CDR1 and CDR2 from the germline V gene are ENHRY and SYGVKD. The CDR3 spells CAISARTGTNTEAFF. CDR3 sequence (DNA): TGTGCCATCAGTGCCCGGACAGGGACTAACACTGAAGCTTTCTTT.

Comment on this clone: At the DNA level, this CDR3 is encoded by other sequences in the same sample as well. This chain uses TRBV2 with TRBJ2-3; the match to TRBD2 covers 11 bases. The CDR3 loop spans 16 amino acids. Germline CDR1 SNHLY, CDR2 FYNNEI. V lost 9 bases to trimming and J lost 0 bases; unmatched junction nucleotides: 8. CDR3 protein: CASSRLAGPSTDTQYF. CDR3 nucleotides: TGTGCCAGTAGTCGACTAGCGGGACCGAGCACAGATACGCAGTATTTT.

The gene calls are TRBV7-6 and TRBJ2-1, with 7 bases matching TRBD1. The CDR3 is 15 amino acids. V was clipped by 5 bases and J by 7 bases; unmatched bases: 11. From germline, CDR1 is SGHVS and CDR2 FNYEAQ. This CDR3 reads CASSPDDRVGNEQFF. For the CDR3, the DNA is TGTGCCAGCAGCCCCGATGACAGGGTTGGTAATGAGCAGTTCTTC.

The chain links TRBV5-1 to TRBJ2-5, with 9 bases lining up with TRBD2. Germline V CDR1 and CDR2: SGHRS, YFSETQ. Losses at the gene ends were 0 bases for V and 3 bases for J; bases not matched to a gene: 6. This CDR3 spans 16 amino acids. The CDR3 sequence is CASSLALAGSKETQYF. Written as DNA, the CDR3 is TGCGCCAGCAGCTTGGCGCTAGCGGGATCGAAAGAGACCCAGTACTTC.

This clone was picked up a small number of times. The chain joins TRBV12-1 to TRBJ2-3; TRBD2 is the table's D call, not checked against the DNA. TRBV12-1 is shown as a pseudogene. This CDR3 is 18 amino acids long. The CDR3 here is CASSRGSGRGNRTDTQYF. The CDR3, as DNA: TGTGCCAGCAGCCGGGGTAGCGGGAGAGGAAATAGAACAGATACGCAGTATTTT.

This clone was observed once. V gene TRBV4-1 combines with J gene TRBJ1-5; 8 nucleotides agree with TRBD1. The CDR3 has 15 residues. CDR1 is MGHRA, CDR2 YSYEKL, per germline. J was trimmed by 7 bases and V by 5 bases; bases with no gene match: 10. CDR3 DNA sequence: TGCGCCAGCAGCGGTGGGGACAGGCAGGACCAGCCCCAGCATTTT. Residues: CASSGGDRQDQPQHF.

The rearrangement links TRBV19 to TRBJ2-3; D might be TRBD2 (5 bases). The V end lost 3 bases, the J end lost 4 bases, and 14 bases lay between the germline ends. Germline V lookup: CDR1 LNHDA, CDR2 SQIVND (reference sequence). The CDR3 consists of 15 residues. The CDR3 spells CASSIPAGGPDTQYF. In nucleotides, the CDR3 is TGTGCCAGTAGTATTCCCGCGGGCGGACCAGATACGCAGTATTTT.

The V gene is TRBV11-2, the J gene TRBJ2-2; TRBD2 agrees at 11 bases. With V trimmed by 0 bases and J by 1 base, 10 bases remained unmatched. CDR3 length equals 20 residues. Germline CDR1 reads SGHAT; CDR2 reads FQNNGV. CDR3 sequence reads: CASSLEPSGRRLQNTGELFF. CDR3 nucleotides: TGTGCCAGCAGCTTAGAGCCTAGCGGGAGGCGCCTACAGAACACCGGGGAGCTGTTTTTT.

The table lists this clone with many counts. V usage is TRBV4-1 and J usage is TRBJ2-1; no clear D. This CDR3 is built from 15 residues. Trimming removed 5 bases from V and 10 bases from J, with 21 bases in between. Germline V CDR1 and CDR2: MGHRA, YSYEKL. The CDR3 region is CASSKARQSSWEQFF. CDR3 DNA sequence: TGCGCCAGCAGCAAAGCGAGGCAGTCTTCTTGGGAGCAGTTCTTC.

The V call is TRBV5-1, the J call TRBJ2-7; possibly TRBD1 for D (6 bases). CDR3 length equals 13 residues. V lost 4 bases and J 3 bases, leaving 11 bases between the germline ends. Germline CDR1 reads SGHRS; CDR2 reads YFSETQ. CDR3 amino acids: CASSKLDSYEQYF. The CDR3 DNA follows: TGCGCCAGCAGCAAATTGGACAGCTACGAGCAGTACTTC.